The 8 T cell receptor beta chains in this list originate from one sample, sequenced in a study of sequential checkpoint blockade in melanoma (dated by TCRdb to about 2019). The method was the immunoSEQ multiplex PCR assay. Imported from immuneACCESS, the table was reduced by TCRdb to in-frame sequences with V and J called. These copies leave out some clones; in studies compared against another copy, an unresolved V gene accounts for under half, and the cause of the remainder is not known. This sample holds 13,000 or so clones; about 55% were observed only once. The ten top clones hold around 15% of the sample. Taken with the paper, the label for treatment or condition translates to: randomized to nivolumab then ipilimumab (arm A) or the reverse (arm B). The material was CD8+ T cells sorted from blood (inferred from file names), obtained from a patient given nivolumab and ipilimumab in sequence. The receptors come from a human donor with melanoma.

This rearrangement joins TRBV7-9 to TRBJ2-4, with no clear D. The end of the DNA is better explained by TRBJ2-5, so the J call may be wrong. From germline, CDR1 is SEHNR and CDR2 FQNEAQ (reference sequence). The CDR3 runs 12 residues. The CDR3: CASSLAWETQYF. The DNA for the CDR3 is TGTGCCAGCAGCTTAGCGTGGGAGACCCAGTACTTC.

The rearrangement uses TRBV6-5 and TRBJ1-2; 7 bases fit TRBD1. This CDR3 has 13 residues. The ends lost 6 bases at V and 3 bases at J; junction bases unmatched: 4. Germline V gene sequence: CDR1 MNHEY, CDR2 SVGAGI. CDR3 sequence (DNA): TGTGCCAGCAGCCCGGGACAGTACTATGGCTACACCTTC. Its translation is CASSPGQYYGYTF.

This clone came up a few times. V usage is TRBV6-5 and J usage is TRBJ2-7; D not resolved. Germline CDR1 is MNHEY and CDR2 is SVGAGI. The CDR3 is 14 residues long. Trimming cost V 6 bases and J 4 bases, with 16 bases left between them. CDR3 sequence: CASSLDPLNYEQYF. In DNA, the CDR3 is TGTGCCAGCAGCCTAGACCCGTTAAATTACGAGCAGTACTTC.

The gene calls are TRBV6-5 and TRBJ1-3; possibly TRBD1 for D (5 bases). V lost 2 bases to trimming and J lost 0 bases, with 11 bases between them. CDR3 length equals 16 residues. Germline V gene lookup returns CDR1 MNHEY and CDR2 SVGAGI. The CDR3 DNA reads TGTGCCAGCAGTTACGGGGACTTACCCTCTGGAAACACCATATATTTT. As protein: CASSYGDLPSGNTIYF.

This clone was recorded only once. The chain is built from TRBV5-1 and TRBJ1-2; tentatively, D is TRBD1 (6 bases). This CDR3 is built from 14 residues. Trimming pared 4 bases from V and 4 bases from J, leaving 14 bases between. The germline gives CDR1 SGHRS, CDR2 YFSETQ. The CDR3 sequence is CASSPLDSSYGYTF. CDR3 nucleotides: TGCGCCAGCAGCCCTTTGGACAGTAGCTATGGCTACACCTTC. Based on the CDR3 plus reference TRBV5-1 and TRBJ1-2, the full variable domain is KAGVTQTPRYLIKTRGQQVTLSCSPISGHRSVSWYQQTPGQGLQFLFEYFSETQRNKGNFPGRFSGRQFSNSRSEMNVSTLELGDSALYLCASSPLDSSYGYTFGSGTRLTVV.

The V and J genes are TRBV4-1 and TRBJ1-3, with TRBD1 as a possible D gene (5 bases). Germline CDR1 reads MGHRA; CDR2 reads YSYEKL. The CDR3 loop spans 16 amino acids. V was trimmed by 5 bases and J by 0 bases, leaving 14 bases between them. The chain's CDR3 is CASSFDSQSSGNTIYF. Here the CDR3 DNA reads TGCGCCAGCAGCTTCGACAGTCAGAGCTCTGGAAACACCATATATTTT.

The chain combines TRBV7-6 with TRBJ2-5; 7 positions agree with TRBD2. CDR1 is SGHVS, CDR2 FNYEAQ, per germline. Losses at the gene ends were 3 bases for V and 4 bases for J; bases not matched to a gene: 2. There are 13 residues in the CDR3. CDR3 protein: CASSFSGGETQYF. CDR3 in DNA: TGTGCCAGCAGCTTTTCGGGGGGAGAGACCCAGTACTTC.

This clone came up a few times. The chain carries TRBV6-1 and TRBJ1-5; D is unclear. V lost 6 bases, J lost 0 bases, and 9 bases lay in between. Germline lookup yields CDR1 MNHNS and CDR2 SASEGT. The CDR3 consists of 14 residues. The CDR3 nucleotides are TGTGCCAGCAGGAACGGTTATAGCAATCAGCCCCAGCATTTT. Translated, it gives CASRNGYSNQPQHF.